This T cell receptor (beta chain) was recorded in a study of shared clonotypes between healthy human individuals. Broader study findings: The sharing of roughly 5% of naive CD4 clonotypes was seen across a handful of donors. Clonotypes which were not shared had lower generation probabilities than clonotypes that all four donors shared. Apart from blood, nothing was sampled; tissue repertoires likely differ. An anticipated effect of sequencing depth on clonotype sharing among donors was recognized.

As to this clone: Its antigen is not identified.

V was trimmed by 5 bases and J by 4 bases, leaving 10 bases between them. The CDR3 extends over 13 amino acids. Germline V gene data show CDR1 as SGHRS and CDR2 as YFSETQ. Clones were read by immunoSEQ multiplex PCR, and TCRdb kept only the in-frame ones, dropping some. This sample has about 380,000 clones; roughly 96% occur once, and the top ten carry approximately 0.32%. This chain joins TRBV5-1 and TRBJ1-5, with a weak D call TRBD1 (6 bases). The source is a man aged 30-40 years in good health. Sequencing used memory CD8+ T cells sorted from blood. The sample's subset: CD45RO+ cells pooled with CCR7-negative TemRA cells. The CDR3 sequence is CASRQGINQPQHF. DNA of the CDR3: TGCGCCAGCAGACAGGGCATAAATCAGCCCCAGCATTTT.